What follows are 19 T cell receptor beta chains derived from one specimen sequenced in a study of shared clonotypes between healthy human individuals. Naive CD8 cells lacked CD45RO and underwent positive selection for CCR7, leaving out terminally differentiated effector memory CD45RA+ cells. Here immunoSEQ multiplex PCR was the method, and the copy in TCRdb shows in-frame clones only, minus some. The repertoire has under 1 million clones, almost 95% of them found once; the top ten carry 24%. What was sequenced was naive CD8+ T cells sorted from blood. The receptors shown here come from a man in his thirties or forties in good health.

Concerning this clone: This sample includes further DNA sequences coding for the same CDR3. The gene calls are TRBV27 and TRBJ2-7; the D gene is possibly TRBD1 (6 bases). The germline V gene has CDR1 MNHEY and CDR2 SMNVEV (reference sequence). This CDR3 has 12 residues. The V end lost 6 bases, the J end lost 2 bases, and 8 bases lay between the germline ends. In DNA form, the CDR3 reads TGTGCCAGCAGGGACAGTCCCTACGAGCAGTACTTC. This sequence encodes CASRDSPYEQYF.

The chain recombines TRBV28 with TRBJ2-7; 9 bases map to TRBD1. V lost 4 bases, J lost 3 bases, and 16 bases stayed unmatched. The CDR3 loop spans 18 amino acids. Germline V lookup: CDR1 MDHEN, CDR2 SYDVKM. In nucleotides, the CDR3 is TGTGCCAGCAGTTGGGCCTCCCGCCGGGACAGGGTGTGCTACGAGCAGTACTTC. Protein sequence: CASSWASRRDRVCYEQYF. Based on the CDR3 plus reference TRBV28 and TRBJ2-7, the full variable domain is DVKVTQSSRYLVKRTGEKVFLECVQDMDHENMFWYRQDPGLGLRLIYFSYDVKMKEKGDIPEGYSVSREKKERFSLILESASTNQTSMYLCASSWASRRDRVCYEQYFGPGTRLTVT.

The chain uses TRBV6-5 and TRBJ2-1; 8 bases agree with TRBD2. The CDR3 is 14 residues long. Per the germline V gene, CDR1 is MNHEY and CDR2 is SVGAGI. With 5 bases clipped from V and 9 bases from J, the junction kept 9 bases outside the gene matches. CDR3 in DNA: TGTGCCAGCAGTATAGCGGGGCCTGGGGTTGAGCAGTTCTTC. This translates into CASSIAGPGVEQFF.

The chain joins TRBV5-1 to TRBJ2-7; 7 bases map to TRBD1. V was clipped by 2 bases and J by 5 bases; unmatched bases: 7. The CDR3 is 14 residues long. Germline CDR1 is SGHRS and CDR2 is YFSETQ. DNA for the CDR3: TGCGCCAGCAGCTTTGTGCCTACAGGGGACGAGCAGTACTTC. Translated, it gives CASSFVPTGDEQYF.

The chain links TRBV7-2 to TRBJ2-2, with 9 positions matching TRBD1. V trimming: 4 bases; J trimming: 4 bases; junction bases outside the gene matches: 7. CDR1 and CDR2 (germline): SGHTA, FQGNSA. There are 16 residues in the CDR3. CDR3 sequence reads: CASSSHRDRVTGELFF. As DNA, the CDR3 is TGTGCCAGCAGCTCCCACCGGGACAGGGTCACCGGGGAGCTGTTTTTT.

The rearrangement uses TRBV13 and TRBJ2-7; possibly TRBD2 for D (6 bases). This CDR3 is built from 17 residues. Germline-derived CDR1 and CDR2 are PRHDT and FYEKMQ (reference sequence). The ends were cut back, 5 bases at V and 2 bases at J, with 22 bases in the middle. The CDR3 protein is CASSDNPSSAQTYEQYF. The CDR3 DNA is TGTGCCAGCAGCGACAACCCGTCTAGCGCACAAACCTACGAGCAGTACTTC.

CDR3 region: CASSYSGGDSYNEQFF. The CDR3 DNA sequence: TGTGCCAGCAGTTACTCTGGGGGAGACTCCTACAATGAGCAGTTCTTC. This sequence joins TRBV6-5 and TRBJ2-1, with D perhaps TRBD1 or TRBD2 (5 bases each). Germline-derived CDR1 and CDR2 are MNHEY and SVGAGI. The CDR3 consists of 16 residues. V was clipped by 0 bases and J by 0 bases, with 9 bases between them.

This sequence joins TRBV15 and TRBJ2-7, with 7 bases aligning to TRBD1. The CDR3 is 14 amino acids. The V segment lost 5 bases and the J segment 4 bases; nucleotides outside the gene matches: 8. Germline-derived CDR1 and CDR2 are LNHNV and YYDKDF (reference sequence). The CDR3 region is CATSGGQFGYEQYF. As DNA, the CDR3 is TGTGCCACCAGCGGGGGACAGTTCGGATACGAGCAGTACTTC.

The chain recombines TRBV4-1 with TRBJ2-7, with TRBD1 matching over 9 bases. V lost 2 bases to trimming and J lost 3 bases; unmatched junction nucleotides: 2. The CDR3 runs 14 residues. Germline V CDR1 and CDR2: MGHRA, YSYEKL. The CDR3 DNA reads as TGCGCCAGCAGCCAAAGGACAGGGGACTACGAGCAGTACTTC. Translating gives CASSQRTGDYEQYF.

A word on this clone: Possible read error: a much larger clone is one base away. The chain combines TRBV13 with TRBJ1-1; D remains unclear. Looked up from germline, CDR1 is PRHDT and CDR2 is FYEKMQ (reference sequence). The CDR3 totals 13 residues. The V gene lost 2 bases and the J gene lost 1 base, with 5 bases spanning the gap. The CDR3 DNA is TGTGCCAGCAGCTTATCCTCGAACACTGAAGCTTTCTTT. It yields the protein CASSLSSNTEAFF.

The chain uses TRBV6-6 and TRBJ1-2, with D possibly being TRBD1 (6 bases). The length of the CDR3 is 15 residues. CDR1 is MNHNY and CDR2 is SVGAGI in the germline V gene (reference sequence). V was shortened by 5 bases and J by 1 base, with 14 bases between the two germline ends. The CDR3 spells CASSSRDINNYGYTF. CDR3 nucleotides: TGTGCCAGCAGTAGCCGGGACATCAATAACTATGGCTACACCTTC.

CDR3 DNA: TGTGCCAGCAGTCGGGACAGGGAGACCACAGATACGCAGTATTTT. This sequence encodes CASSRDRETTDTQYF. This rearrangement joins TRBV28 to TRBJ2-3; the match to TRBD1 covers 9 bases. Trimming cost V 5 bases and J 2 bases; bases outside gene matches: 5. CDR1 MDHEN and CDR2 SYDVKM come from the germline V gene. This CDR3 is 15 amino acids long.

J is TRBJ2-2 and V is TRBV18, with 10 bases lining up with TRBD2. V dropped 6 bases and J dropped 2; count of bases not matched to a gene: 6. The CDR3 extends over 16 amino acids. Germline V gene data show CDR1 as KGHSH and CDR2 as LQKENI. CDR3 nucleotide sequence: TGTGCCAGCTCGCCTAGCGGGAGTTATAACACCGGGGAGCTGTTTTTT. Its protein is CASSPSGSYNTGELFF.

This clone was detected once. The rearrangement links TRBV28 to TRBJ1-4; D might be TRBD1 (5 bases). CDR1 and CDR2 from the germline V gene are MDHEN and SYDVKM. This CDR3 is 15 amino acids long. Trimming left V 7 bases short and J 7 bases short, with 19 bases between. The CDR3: CASNDLWGGSEKLFF. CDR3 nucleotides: TGTGCCAGCAACGACCTGTGGGGGGGAAGTGAAAAACTGTTTTTT.

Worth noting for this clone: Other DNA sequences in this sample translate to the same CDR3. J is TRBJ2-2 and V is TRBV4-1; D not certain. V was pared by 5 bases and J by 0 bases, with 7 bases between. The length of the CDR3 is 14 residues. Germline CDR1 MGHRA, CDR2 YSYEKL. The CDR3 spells CASSGTANTGELFF. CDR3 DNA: TGCGCCAGCAGCGGAACAGCGAACACCGGGGAGCTGTTTTTT.

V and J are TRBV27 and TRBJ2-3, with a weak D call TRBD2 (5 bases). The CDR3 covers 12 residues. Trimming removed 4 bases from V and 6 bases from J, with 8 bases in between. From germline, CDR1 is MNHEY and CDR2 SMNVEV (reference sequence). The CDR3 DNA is TGTGCCAGCAGTTCTATAGCGGATACGCAGTATTTT. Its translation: CASSSIADTQYF.

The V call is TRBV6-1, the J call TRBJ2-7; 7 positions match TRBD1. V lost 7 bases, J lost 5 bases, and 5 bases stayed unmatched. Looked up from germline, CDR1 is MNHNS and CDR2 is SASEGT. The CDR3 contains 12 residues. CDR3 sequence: CASTPTGHEQYF. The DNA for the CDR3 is TGTGCCAGCACTCCGACAGGGCACGAGCAGTACTTC.

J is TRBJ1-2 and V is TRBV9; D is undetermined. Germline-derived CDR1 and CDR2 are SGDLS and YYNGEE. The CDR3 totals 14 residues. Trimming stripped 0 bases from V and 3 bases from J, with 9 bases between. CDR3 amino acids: CASSVEGSDYGYTF. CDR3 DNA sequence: TGTGCCAGCAGCGTAGAGGGCAGCGACTATGGCTACACCTTC.

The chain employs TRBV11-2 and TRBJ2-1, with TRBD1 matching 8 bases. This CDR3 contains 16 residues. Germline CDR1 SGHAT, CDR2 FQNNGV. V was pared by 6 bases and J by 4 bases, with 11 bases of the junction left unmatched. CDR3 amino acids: CASSLSDRGIYNEQFF. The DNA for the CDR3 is TGTGCCAGCAGTTTGAGTGACAGGGGAATATACAATGAGCAGTTCTTC. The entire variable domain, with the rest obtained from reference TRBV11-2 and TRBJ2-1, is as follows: EAGVAQSPRYKIIEKRQSVAFWCNPISGHATLYWYQQILGQGPKLLIQFQNNGVVDDSQLPKDRFSAERLKGVDSTLKIQPAKLEDSAVYLCASSLSDRGIYNEQFFGPGTRLTVL.